This T cell receptor (beta chain) comes out of a study of human CD8 memory T cell subsets. Study-wide results and limits: It was suggested by Chao1 estimates that stem-like memory T cells were more diverse than precursor exhausted T cells.

To note about this clonotype: Antigen specificity is unknown.

Progenitor exhausted-like CD8+ memory cells (TPEX) were CCR7+ PD-1+ TIGIT+. It was negative magnetic separation that enriched the total CD8+ T cells. RNA originated from duplicate vials containing about 140,000 sorted CD8+ T cells per subset. UMI-labeled 5' RACE was used, and it produced the TCR beta libraries. With the 5' RACE reads reprocessed, TCRdb shows one record per CDR3 protein and no DNA. The sample totals roughly 10,000 distinct CDR3 sequences. This CDR3 region has 17 residues. Germline V gene sequence: CDR1 DFQATT, CDR2 SNEGSKA (reference sequence). The receptor's source is a human donor in good health. The material sequenced was CD8+ T cells from PBMCs. The chain combines TRBV20-1 with TRBJ2-3; absent DNA, TCRdb's TRBD1 call cannot be checked. CDR3 residues: CSARDPGQVTFTDTQYF.